The 20 T cell receptor beta chains presented below share a single source sample, sequenced in a study of blood T cell repertoires in COVID-19. Measured with immunoSEQ multiplex PCR; TCRdb has only the in-frame clones, and not every one. The sample lists some 240,000 clones, roughly four fifths occurring once. The sample consisted of peripheral blood. All receptors derive from a woman older than 75 with acute or convalescent COVID-19.

This clone was seen just once. The V and J genes are TRBV6-6 and TRBJ2-2; D gene uncertain. The CDR3 extends over 16 amino acids. CDR1 is MNHNY, CDR2 SVGAGI, per germline (reference sequence). V lost 0 bases and J 2 bases, leaving 10 bases between the germline ends. DNA for the CDR3: TGTGCCAGCAGTTACTCGAGGAGAACTAACACCGGGGAGCTGTTTTTT. The encoded protein is CASSYSRRTNTGELFF.

The J gene is TRBJ1-1, the V gene TRBV7-8; D ambiguous. CDR1 is SGHVS and CDR2 is FQNEAQ in the germline V gene. Deletions cut 2 bases from V and 3 bases from J, with 7 bases between. This CDR3 spans 13 amino acids. The CDR3 spells CASSLKEDTEAFF. The CDR3 nucleotides read TGTGCCAGCAGCTTAAAGGAGGACACTGAAGCTTTCTTT.

The CDR3, as DNA: TGCGCCAGCAGCGACAGCTCCTATAATTCACCCCTCCACTTT. This codes for CASSDSSYNSPLHF. This sequence joins TRBV5-1 and TRBJ1-6; D perhaps matches TRBD1 (5 bases). The V gene's germline CDR1 is SGHRS and CDR2 YFSETQ. The CDR3 loop spans 14 amino acids. Trimming took off 4 bases at V and 0 bases at J, with 5 bases between the two ends.

This rearrangement joins TRBV18 to TRBJ1-1, with TRBD1 matching 8 bases. The CDR3 loop spans 16 amino acids. In germline, CDR1 is KGHSH, CDR2 LQKENI. Losses at the gene ends were 3 bases for V and 5 bases for J; bases not matched to a gene: 11. The DNA of the CDR3 is TGTGCCAGCTCACCCGACCCGGGACAGGCTAGGACTGAAGCTTTCTTT. This sequence encodes CASSPDPGQARTEAFF.

This chain links TRBV7-8 with TRBJ2-2; 8 bases are shared with TRBD1. There are 17 residues in the CDR3. The germline CDR1 and CDR2 sequences are SGHVS and FQNEAQ. The J segment lost 0 bases and the V segment lost 3 bases, leaving 6 bases of the junction unmatched. CDR3 protein: CASSLLRGPTNTGELFF. CDR3 DNA sequence: TGTGCCAGCAGCTTGCTCAGGGGGCCTACGAACACCGGGGAGCTGTTTTTT.

J is TRBJ1-3 and V is TRBV14; a weak D match, TRBD1 (5 bases). The CDR3 length is 13 residues. Looked up from germline, CDR1 is SGHDN and CDR2 is FVKESK. V lost 7 bases to trimming and J lost 1 base, with 8 bases between them. This chain's CDR3 is CASNSGSGNTIYF. The DNA of the CDR3 is TGTGCCAGCAATTCAGGGTCTGGAAACACCATATATTTT. Based on the CDR3 plus reference TRBV14 and TRBJ1-3, the full variable domain is EAGVTQFPSHSVIEKGQTVTLRCDPISGHDNLYWYRRVMGKEIKFLLHFVKESKQDESGMPNNRFLAERTGGTYSTLKVQPAELEDSGVYFCASNSGSGNTIYFGEGSWLTVV.

The chain has TRBV28 and TRBJ1-5, with a tentative D call TRBD1 (5 bases). Trimming pared 4 bases from V and 5 bases from J, leaving 12 bases between. The CDR3 contains 14 residues. Per germline, CDR1 MDHEN and CDR2 SYDVKM. CDR3 residues: CASSWRGGDQPQHF. The CDR3 DNA reads as TGTGCCAGCAGTTGGAGGGGCGGGGATCAGCCCCAGCATTTT.

The gene calls are TRBV5-1 and TRBJ1-3; TRBD1 is a possible D gene (5 bases). V lost 0 bases and J lost 3, with 10 bases in between. Germline V gives CDR1 SGHRS, CDR2 YFSETQ. The CDR3 extends over 15 amino acids. The DNA for the CDR3 is TGCGCCAGCAGCTTGGACAGGATTGATGGAAACACCATATATTTT. Its protein product is CASSLDRIDGNTIYF.

V is TRBV5-6 and J is TRBJ1-2; a possible D gene is TRBD1 (5 bases). Trimming removed 3 bases at V and 4 bases at J, with 13 bases between. This CDR3 contains 14 residues. Per the germline V gene, CDR1 is SGHDT and CDR2 is YYEEEE. CDR3 bases: TGTGCCAGCAGCTCCAGGGAAATGCCCTATGGCTACACCTTC. Its protein product is CASSSREMPYGYTF.

Details on this clone: Other DNA sequences within the sample encode an identical CDR3. Here the CDR3 reads CASSLRGNTEAFF. Written as DNA, the CDR3 is TGTGCCAGCAGCTTACGCGGGAACACTGAAGCTTTCTTT. This sequence joins TRBV7-9 and TRBJ1-1, with no clear D. Germline V gives CDR1 SEHNR, CDR2 FQNEAQ (reference sequence). V was pared by 2 bases and J by 1 base, with 5 bases between. The CDR3 length is 13 residues. The entire variable domain, with the rest obtained from reference TRBV7-9 and TRBJ1-1, is as follows: DTGVSQNPRHKITKRGQNVTFRCDPISEHNRLYWYRQTLGQGPEFLTYFQNEAQLEKSRLLSDRFSAERPKGSFSTLEIQRTEQGDSAMYLCASSLRGNTEAFFGQGTRLTVV.

The chain recombines TRBV4-1 with TRBJ2-5; D may be TRBD2 (6 bases). The V and J ends lost 4 bases and 1 base respectively, with 10 bases between them. The germline V gene encodes CDR1 MGHRA and CDR2 YSYEKL. The CDR3 spans 14 residues. The CDR3 nucleotides read TGCGCCAGCAGCCCGGTGGGGGGCCAAGAGACCCAGTACTTC. Protein: CASSPVGGQETQYF.

The rearrangement joins TRBV28 to TRBJ1-2; D unclear. Germline V gives CDR1 MDHEN, CDR2 SYDVKM. Trimming stripped 2 bases from V and 8 bases from J, with 15 bases between. There are 14 residues in the CDR3. The CDR3 nucleotides read TGTGCCAGCAGTTTACCCGGGAGCCTGCGAGGCTACACCTTC. It translates to CASSLPGSLRGYTF.

This clone was counted a few times. This chain's CDR3 is CASRSAQGENIQYF. CDR3 bases: TGTGCCAGCCGGAGCGCTCAAGGTGAAAACATTCAGTACTTC. The chain is built from TRBV5-4 and TRBJ2-4; D is ambiguous. Germline V gene data show CDR1 as SGHNT and CDR2 as YYREEE (reference sequence). This CDR3 is 14 amino acids long. Trimming took off 7 bases at V and 5 bases at J, with 16 bases between the two ends.

This chain joins TRBV6-6 and TRBJ1-6; 8 bases line up with TRBD1. This CDR3 is built from 18 residues. Germline V gene sequence: CDR1 MNHNY, CDR2 SVGAGI (reference sequence). Trimming took 5 bases from V and 1 from J; bases not matched to a gene: 10. This CDR3 reads CASSLRTGQRSYNSPLHF. The CDR3 DNA reads as TGTGCCAGCAGTCTCCGGACAGGGCAGAGATCCTATAATTCACCCCTCCACTTT.

The CDR3 region has the DNA TGCGCCAGCAGCTTATCGGCTAGCGGGTCTCTCTCCTACGAGCAGTACTTC. It yields the protein CASSLSASGSLSYEQYF. The rearrangement uses TRBV5-1 and TRBJ2-7; 8 bases match TRBD2. J lost 0 bases, V lost 2 bases, and 10 bases had no gene match. Germline CDR1 SGHRS, CDR2 YFSETQ. The CDR3 is made up of 17 amino acids.

The chain couples TRBV11-2 to TRBJ2-5, with 7 bases identical to TRBD1. The CDR3 is 13 residues long. Germline CDR1 reads SGHAT; CDR2 reads FQNNGV. With 5 bases clipped from V and 2 bases from J, the junction kept 2 bases outside the gene matches. The CDR3 sequence: CASSRQGQETQYF. The CDR3 DNA is TGTGCCAGCAGCCGACAGGGACAAGAGACCCAGTACTTC.

The count of this clone is one. This chain uses TRBV29-1 with TRBJ1-2; D remains unclear. This CDR3 is 12 amino acids long. Germline CDR1 is SQVTM and CDR2 is ANQGSEA. Trimming left V 2 bases short and J 5 bases short, with 9 bases between. The CDR3, as DNA: TGCAGCGTTGAAACATTTCAGTATGGCTACACCTTC. Amino acid sequence: CSVETFQYGYTF.

The rearrangement joins TRBV28 to TRBJ1-5, with 8 bases that match TRBD1. CDR1 is MDHEN, CDR2 SYDVKM, per germline. V dropped 5 bases and J dropped 3; count of bases not matched to a gene: 9. The CDR3 is 16 amino acids. CDR3 residues: CASSQGAIWPNQPQHF. The CDR3 DNA follows: TGTGCCAGCAGTCAGGGGGCGATTTGGCCCAATCAGCCCCAGCATTTT.

The genes are TRBV6-6 and TRBJ1-1; 7 nucleotides line up with TRBD1. The germline CDR1 and CDR2 sequences are MNHNY and SVGAGI (reference sequence). CDR3 length: 14 residues. J gave up 0 bases and V 4 bases, and 2 bases lay outside the gene matches. The chain's CDR3 is CASSSRGMNTEAFF. CDR3 bases: TGTGCCAGCAGTTCCAGGGGGATGAACACTGAAGCTTTCTTT.

The chain carries TRBV9 and TRBJ2-7; the D gene is possibly TRBD1 (5 bases). Germline V gene sequence: CDR1 SGDLS, CDR2 YYNGEE. The CDR3 is made up of 14 amino acids. Trimming removed 0 bases from V and 5 bases from J, with 12 bases in between. The CDR3 here is CASSVDQGRNEQYF. The CDR3 coding sequence is TGTGCCAGCAGCGTAGACCAGGGTAGAAACGAGCAGTACTTC.